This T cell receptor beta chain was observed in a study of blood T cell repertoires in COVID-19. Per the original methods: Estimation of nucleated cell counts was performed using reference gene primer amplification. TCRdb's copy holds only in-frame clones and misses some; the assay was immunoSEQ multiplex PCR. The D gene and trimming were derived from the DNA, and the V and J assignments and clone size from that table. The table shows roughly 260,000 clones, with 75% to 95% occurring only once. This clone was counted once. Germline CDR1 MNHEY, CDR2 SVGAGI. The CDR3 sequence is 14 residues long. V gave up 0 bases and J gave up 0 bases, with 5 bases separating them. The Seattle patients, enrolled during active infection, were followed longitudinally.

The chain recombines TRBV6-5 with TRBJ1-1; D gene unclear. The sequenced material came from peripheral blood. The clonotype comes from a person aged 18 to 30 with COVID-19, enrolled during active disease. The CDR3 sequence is CASSYSEMNTEAFF. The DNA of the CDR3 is TGTGCCAGCAGTTACTCGGAGATGAACACTGAAGCTTTCTTT.